Below, 18 T cell receptor beta chains from the same sample are listed, as sequenced in a study of neurological immune-mediated disorders. TCRdb re-called the 5' RACE reads with MiXCR, one entry per CDR3 protein. The repertoire includes tens of thousands of distinct CDR3 sequences, about 3.4% of them detected once, and over 3.5% sits in the top ten. Sequenced sample: PBMCs. The receptors originated from a man aged 35 to 55 with multiple sclerosis.

In regard to this clonotype: A junction boundary mismatches the germline segment, possibly from a read error. The chain recombines TRBV18 with TRBJ1-5; the D is unclear. The V gene's germline CDR1 is KGHSH and CDR2 LQKENI. The CDR3 is 13 residues long. CDR3 sequence: CASSPSGNKTQNF. Written as DNA, the CDR3 is TGTGCCAGCTCACCGTCGGGCAATAAGACCCAGAATTTT.

This clonotype was observed once. This sequence joins TRBV19 and TRBJ1-4; TRBD1 might be the D (5 bases). Trimming took 6 bases from V and 0 from J, leaving 17 bases between them. The CDR3 runs 17 residues. Germline CDR1 is LNHDA and CDR2 is SQIVND (reference sequence). Here the CDR3 DNA reads TGTGCCAGTAGCCCTGGGACGACCTTCACAACTAATGAAAAACTGTTTTTT. The encoded protein is CASSPGTTFTTNEKLFF.

This clonotype was recorded many times. The rearrangement uses TRBV12-3 or TRBV12-4 and TRBJ2-3; the D call may be TRBD1 or TRBD2 (6 bases each). The CDR3 is made up of 15 amino acids. The V and J ends lost 6 bases and 0 bases respectively, with 13 bases between them. CDR3 DNA sequence: TGTGCCAGCAGCCCCGGGGGCCTCAGCACAGATACGCAGTATTTT. Amino acid sequence: CASSPGGLSTDTQYF.

Ten or more counts support this clonotype. This sequence joins TRBV5-1 and TRBJ2-5; D remains ambiguous. V lost 4 bases and J 5 bases, leaving 15 bases between the germline ends. Germline V gives CDR1 SGHRS, CDR2 YFSETQ. The CDR3 extends over 14 amino acids. CDR3 amino acids: CASSAILAAETQYF. CDR3 bases: TGCGCCAGCAGCGCTATACTCGCCGCGGAGACCCAGTACTTC.

This clonotype has a count of ten or more. The rearrangement joins TRBV7-9 to TRBJ1-2, with TRBD1 matching over 9 bases. CDR1 is SEHNR, CDR2 FQNEAQ, per germline (reference sequence). Trimming removed 4 bases from V and 6 bases from J; junction bases left unmatched: 9. This CDR3 spans 15 amino acids. The CDR3 bases are TGTGCCAGCAGCTCCTCGAAACAGGGGGCGCATGGCTACACCTTC. This encodes CASSSSKQGAHGYTF. The full variable domain, completed using reference TRBV7-9 and TRBJ1-2, is DTGVSQNPRHKITKRGQNVTFRCDPISEHNRLYWYRQTLGQGPEFLTYFQNEAQLEKSRLLSDRFSAERPKGSFSTLEIQRTEQGDSAMYLCASSSSKQGAHGYTFGSGTRLTVV.

This clonotype was seen many times. The chain uses TRBV6-5 and TRBJ2-1, with 9 bases aligning to TRBD2. The CDR3 is made up of 16 amino acids. With 2 bases clipped from V and 11 bases from J, the junction kept 13 bases outside the gene matches. Germline-derived CDR1 and CDR2 are MNHEY and SVGAGI. This chain's CDR3 is CASSYVIGTSSGQQFF. In nucleotides, the CDR3 is TGTGCCAGCAGTTACGTTATAGGGACTAGCTCAGGGCAGCAGTTCTTC.

The table lists this clonotype with many counts. J is TRBJ1-1 and V is TRBV3-1; TRBD1 might be the D (5 bases). V lost 4 bases and J lost 3, with 15 bases in between. This CDR3 comprises 15 residues. Germline assignment: CDR1 LGHDT and CDR2 YNNKEL (reference sequence). CDR3 coding DNA: TGTGCCAGCAGCCTCCGGGCCCGGGGGGACACTGAAGCTTTCTTT. Residues: CASSLRARGDTEAFF.

This clonotype showed up many times. The CDR3 DNA reads as TGTGCCAGCAGCTTATTTCGGCGGGGGCTACACACCGGGGAGCTGTTTTTT. Translated, it gives CASSLFRRGLHTGELFF. The gene calls are TRBV7-2 and TRBJ2-2, with a tentative D call TRBD2 (7 bases). The germline CDR1 and CDR2 sequences are SGHTA and FQGNSA. The CDR3 is 17 residues long. Trimming stripped 2 bases from V and 3 bases from J, with 16 bases between.

This clonotype was counted many times. V usage is TRBV5-1 and J usage is TRBJ1-1, with 7 bases fitting TRBD1. The J segment lost 0 bases and the V segment lost 0 bases, leaving 5 bases of the junction unmatched. The CDR3 is 16 amino acids. CDR1 SGHRS and CDR2 YFSETQ come from the germline V gene. The CDR3 DNA sequence: TGCGCCAGCAGCTTGGTCAACAGGGGCATGAACACTGAAGCTTTCTTT. It is translated as CASSLVNRGMNTEAFF.

There are a few counts of this clonotype. The chain has TRBV2 and TRBJ2-3, with D uncertain. This CDR3 region has 15 residues. Per the germline V gene, CDR1 is SNHLY and CDR2 is FYNNEI. Trimming removed 1 base at V and 1 base at J, with 9 bases between. The CDR3 reads CASSEGDAGTDTQYF. CDR3 coding DNA: TGTGCCAGCAGTGAAGGTGACGCGGGCACAGATACGCAGTATTTT.

This clonotype was picked up many times. The rearrangement uses TRBV20-1 and TRBJ2-7; D is unclear. The CDR3 loop spans 11 amino acids. V was pared by 0 bases and J by 4 bases, with 4 bases between. Germline lookup yields CDR1 DFQATT and CDR2 SNEGSKA (reference sequence). The DNA for the CDR3 is TGCAGTGCTAGAGATCAGTACGAGCAGTACTTC. Protein sequence: CSARDQYEQYF.

Turning to this clonotype: A single base separates this from a much larger clone, so it may be a read error. V is TRBV5-6 and J is TRBJ2-1; D gene uncertain. The CDR3 loop spans 15 amino acids. Germline V gene lookup returns CDR1 SGHDT and CDR2 YYEEEE. The V end was cut by 0 bases, the J end by 9 bases, with 16 bases between. Written as DNA, the CDR3 is TGTGCCAGCAGCTTGGTCCAGAGCAGAGTCATTGAGCAGTTCTTC. This sequence encodes CASSLVQSRVIEQFF.

The chain links TRBV20-1 to TRBJ1-1, with a weak D call TRBD1 (5 bases). V dropped 0 bases and J dropped 0 bases, with 17 bases sitting between them. The CDR3 consists of 17 residues. Germline-derived CDR1 and CDR2 are DFQATT and SNEGSKA (reference sequence). For the CDR3, the DNA is TGCAGTGCTAGAGATCCATCCGGGGGGACCATGAACACTGAAGCTTTCTTT. This gives the protein CSARDPSGGTMNTEAFF.

In its sample, this clonotype was seen many times. The J gene is TRBJ2-1, the V gene TRBV29-1, with 7 bases that match TRBD1. This CDR3 is built from 12 residues. Germline V CDR1 and CDR2: SQVTM, ANQGSEA. Trimming at V came to 6 bases and at J to 6 bases, leaving 5 bases not matched to a gene. DNA of the CDR3: TGCAGCGTGTTTACAGGGGCCAATGAGCAGTTCTTC. Its protein product is CSVFTGANEQFF.

The table lists this clonotype with many counts. J is TRBJ2-1 and V is TRBV6-6, with TRBD1 matching over 10 bases. V gave up 8 bases and J gave up 5 bases; unmatched junction bases: 9. The CDR3 spans 15 residues. From germline, CDR1 is MNHNY and CDR2 SVGAGI (reference sequence). In nucleotides, the CDR3 is TGTGCCAGCGACGGGACAGGGGCCATTAACAATGAGCAGTTCTTC. The encoded protein is CASDGTGAINNEQFF.

This clonotype was seen at least ten times. The genes are TRBV29-1 and TRBJ2-5; D might be TRBD1 (6 bases). This CDR3 has 14 residues. The germline V and J ends were trimmed by 4 bases and 0 bases, with 12 bases remaining between them. Germline CDR1 is SQVTM and CDR2 is ANQGSEA. The CDR3 loop reads CSVAAGVYQETQYF. The CDR3 DNA reads as TGCAGCGTTGCGGCAGGGGTGTACCAAGAGACCCAGTACTTC. Based on the CDR3 plus reference TRBV29-1 and TRBJ2-5, the full variable domain is SAVISQKPSRDICQRGTSLTIQCQVDSQVTMMFWYRQQPGQSLTLIATANQGSEATYESGFVIDKFPISRPNLTFSTLTVSNMSPEDSSIYLCSVAAGVYQETQYFGPGTRLLVL.

This clonotype was seen many times. The V gene is TRBV12-3 or TRBV12-4, the J gene TRBJ2-7; the match to TRBD2 covers 8 bases. Trimming took 7 bases from V and 2 from J; bases not matched to a gene: 7. The length of the CDR3 is 14 residues. The CDR3 DNA follows: TGTGCCAGCACCCTAACACTAGCGGCCTACGAGCAGTACTTC. Amino acid sequence: CASTLTLAAYEQYF.

In its sample, this clonotype was seen once. It may be a read error: a sequence one base away is much more abundant. The V and J genes are TRBV18 and TRBJ1-2; TRBD1 is a possible D gene (6 bases). The V gene's germline CDR1 is KGHSH and CDR2 LQKENI. There are 15 residues in the CDR3. The V end lost 2 bases, the J end lost 3 bases, and 13 bases lay between the germline ends. In DNA form, the CDR3 reads TGTGCCAGCTCACCAGCTCGACAGGAGCACTATGGCTACACCTTC. This translates into CASSPARQEHYGYTF.